This T cell receptor beta chain came from a study of T cells after somatic rescue of genetic block. Germline values: CDR1 MNHEY, CDR2 SVGAGI. The CDR3 totals 15 residues. Trimming at V came to 5 bases and at J to 1 base, leaving 3 bases not matched to a gene. The repertoire was sequenced with immunoSEQ multiplex PCR; TCRdb's copy has only in-frame clones and lacks some. The sample gives 88,000 or so clones, 90% of which show up once; roughly 1.7% is in the top ten. The TCR was taken from a woman between 18 and 29 years old. The specimen was peripheral blood mononuclear cells (PBMCs). J is TRBJ2-7 and V is TRBV6-5; 12 nucleotides align to TRBD1. The CDR3 sequence is CASSPGQGASYEQYF. The CDR3 bases are TGTGCCAGCAGTCCGGGACAGGGGGCATCCTACGAGCAGTACTTC.